Each of the 17 T cell receptor beta chains below was sequenced from the same sample in a study of blood T cell repertoires in COVID-19. TCRdb's copy holds only in-frame clones and misses some; the assay was immunoSEQ multiplex PCR. In the table there are fewer than 35,000 clones, roughly 90% of which are singletons. Material for sequencing was peripheral blood. The receptors were gathered from a human donor in a cohort sampled during active COVID-19.

The chain has TRBV24-1 and TRBJ2-2, with D hard to call. Trimming removed 8 bases at V and 1 base at J, with 7 bases between. Per the germline V gene, CDR1 is KGHDR and CDR2 is SFDVKD. This CDR3 spans 13 amino acids. The CDR3 here is CATTDGNTGELFF. The CDR3 DNA follows: TGTGCCACCACTGACGGGAACACCGGGGAGCTGTTTTTT.

This chain uses TRBV12-3 or TRBV12-4 with TRBJ1-1, with unresolved D. CDR3 length: 13 amino acids. The germline V and J ends were trimmed by 7 bases and 6 bases, with 15 bases remaining between them. The CDR3 region has the DNA TGTGCCAGCACCCCCCGGGCGGGTCCTGAAGCTTTCTTT. This gives the protein CASTPRAGPEAFF.

The J gene is TRBJ2-3, the V gene TRBV9; D is unclear. V lost 0 bases and J 6 bases, leaving 8 bases between the germline ends. The CDR3 consists of 13 residues. Germline V gene data show CDR1 as SGDLS and CDR2 as YYNGEE. CDR3 loop: CASSVVEADTQYF. The CDR3 DNA reads as TGTGCCAGCAGCGTAGTTGAGGCTGATACGCAGTATTTT.

The J gene is TRBJ1-1, the V gene TRBV28; perhaps TRBD1 as D (6 bases). V lost 6 bases and J 4 bases, leaving 18 bases between the germline ends. CDR1 is MDHEN and CDR2 is SYDVKM in the germline V gene. The CDR3 spans 15 residues. This CDR3 is CASSPRLGQITEAFF. The CDR3 coding sequence is TGTGCCAGCAGCCCTAGGCTAGGACAGATCACTGAAGCTTTCTTT.

The rearrangement links TRBV9 to TRBJ2-7; TRBD2 matches 7 bases. CDR3 size: 14 residues. Germline CDR1 and CDR2: SGDLS and YYNGEE. Trimming took 4 bases from V and 5 from J; bases not matched to a gene: 9. CDR3 DNA sequence: TGTGCCAGCAGCCCCCGCCGACGGGGGGACGAGCAGTACTTC. This codes for CASSPRRRGDEQYF.

This chain uses TRBV19 with TRBJ1-2; TRBD1 might be the D (5 bases). Looked up from germline, CDR1 is LNHDA and CDR2 is SQIVND (reference sequence). The CDR3 extends over 11 amino acids. The V end lost 4 bases, the J end lost 5 bases, and 5 bases lay between the germline ends. The CDR3 DNA sequence: TGTGCCAGTAGTAAGGGGTATGGCTACACCTTC. Amino acids: CASSKGYGYTF.

This clone turned up a few times. The V gene is TRBV27, the J gene TRBJ2-2, with 7 bases identical to TRBD1. The V gene end was trimmed by 6 bases and the J gene end by 1 base; junction bases not matched to a gene: 2. This CDR3 spans 14 amino acids. Germline CDR1 reads MNHEY; CDR2 reads SMNVEV (reference sequence). CDR3 sequence: CASSGTENTGELFF. CDR3 bases: TGTGCCAGCAGCGGGACAGAGAACACCGGGGAGCTGTTTTTT.

This chain joins TRBV30 and TRBJ1-1; no reliable D call. The CDR3 runs to 13 residues. Per the germline V gene, CDR1 is GTSNPN and CDR2 is SVGIG (reference sequence). Trimming left V 3 bases short and J 4 bases short, with 12 bases between. The CDR3 DNA is TGTGCCTGGAGCATCAACAGTCTCACTGAAGCTTTCTTT. It specifies CAWSINSLTEAFF.

The chain uses TRBV7-6 and TRBJ2-3, with D perhaps matching TRBD2 (6 bases). CDR3 length equals 18 residues. Germline CDR1 and CDR2: SGHVS and FNYEAQ. Between the trimmed V and J ends, which lost 3 bases and 3 bases, there was a span of 22 bases. The CDR3 DNA sequence: TGTGCCAGCAGCTTCGGATTATCCGGGACTGGAACTACAGATACGCAGTATTTT. Its protein product is CASSFGLSGTGTTDTQYF. The whole variable domain, remainder taken from reference TRBV7-6 and TRBJ2-3, is GAGVSQSPRYKVTKRGQDVALRCDPISGHVSLYWYRQALGQGPEFLTYFNYEAQQDKSGLPNDRFSAERPEGSISTLTIQRTEQRDSAMYRCASSFGLSGTGTTDTQYFGPGTRLTVL.

J is TRBJ2-7 and V is TRBV12-5, with D tentatively TRBD2 (6 bases). This CDR3 contains 16 residues. Between the trimmed V and J ends, which lost 0 bases and 5 bases, there was a span of 17 bases. The germline CDR1 and CDR2 sequences are LGHNT and FRNRAP. The CDR3 sequence: CASGLVLGTPSDEQYF. The CDR3 DNA reads as TGTGCTAGTGGTTTGGTACTGGGGACTCCCAGCGACGAGCAGTACTTC. The whole variable domain, filled in from reference TRBV12-5 and TRBJ2-7, reads DARVTQTPRHKVTEMGQEVTMRCQPILGHNTVFWYRQTMMQGLELLAYFRNRAPLDDSGMPKDRFSAEMPDATLATLKIQPSEPRDSAVYFCASGLVLGTPSDEQYFGPGTRLTVT.

This clone has a single count. This chain uses TRBV15 with TRBJ2-3, with 7 bases matching TRBD2. Germline values: CDR1 LNHNV, CDR2 YYDKDF (reference sequence). CDR3 length: 13 amino acids. V lost 9 bases and J lost 0; bases outside the gene matches: 3. CDR3 in amino acids: CATRTSSTDTQYF. The CDR3 DNA reads as TGTGCCACGAGGACTAGTAGCACAGATACGCAGTATTTT.

The gene calls are TRBV7-9 and TRBJ2-3, with 7 bases aligning to TRBD1. This CDR3 has 15 residues. Germline V gives CDR1 SEHNR, CDR2 FQNEAQ (reference sequence). J lost 3 bases, V lost 2 bases, and 5 bases had no gene match. In DNA form, the CDR3 reads TGTGCCAGCAGCTTACAGGGGGTAGGAACAGATACGCAGTATTTT. Amino acid sequence: CASSLQGVGTDTQYF.

The chain uses TRBV5-8 and TRBJ2-7; 9 bases line up with TRBD1. CDR1 is SGHTS, CDR2 YDEGEE, per germline. This CDR3 contains 16 residues. J was trimmed by 1 base and V by 4 bases; bases with no gene match: 9. As DNA, the CDR3 is TGTGCCAGCAGCCCTCGCCGGGACAGGGAATCCTACGAGCAGTACTTC. It encodes CASSPRRDRESYEQYF.

The V call is TRBV7-3, the J call TRBJ2-7; 12 bases are a match to TRBD2. J lost 3 bases, V lost 5 bases, and 8 bases had no gene match. The CDR3 spans 16 residues. Germline CDR1 and CDR2: SGHTA and FQGTGA. For the CDR3, the DNA is TGTGCCAGCAGCGCCTACCCGACTAGCGGGAGCTACGAGCAGTACTTC. Its translation is CASSAYPTSGSYEQYF. The complete variable domain, with remaining parts taken from reference TRBV7-3 and TRBJ2-7, reads GAGVSQTPSNKVTEKGKYVELRCDPISGHTALYWYRQSLGQGPEFLIYFQGTGAADDSGLPNDRFFAVRPEGSVSTLKIQRTERGDSAVYLCASSAYPTSGSYEQYFGPGTRLTVT.

This clone came up a few times. V gene TRBV7-3 combines with J gene TRBJ1-5; no firm D call. Germline CDR1 and CDR2: SGHTA and FQGTGA. The CDR3 covers 13 residues. V was trimmed by 1 base and J by 4 bases, leaving 5 bases between them. The CDR3 coding sequence is TGTGCCAGCAGCTTAAGGCCGAATCAGCCCCAGCATTTT. This encodes CASSLRPNQPQHF.

The chain uses TRBV9 and TRBJ2-7; 11 bases map to TRBD2. J gave up 3 bases and V 4 bases, and 3 bases lay outside the gene matches. CDR1 and CDR2 (germline): SGDLS, YYNGEE. The CDR3 consists of 14 residues. The CDR3 loop is CASSSGTSGYEQYF. Written as DNA, the CDR3 is TGTGCCAGCAGCTCCGGGACTAGCGGCTACGAGCAGTACTTC.

The chain combines TRBV6-6 with TRBJ2-7; 16 bases align to TRBD2. Per germline, CDR1 MNHNY and CDR2 SVGAGI (reference sequence). The CDR3 length is 18 residues. Losses at the gene ends were 5 bases for V and 2 bases for J; bases not matched to a gene: 9. The CDR3 is CASSLDPGLAGGTYEQYF. CDR3 coding DNA: TGTGCCAGCAGTCTAGACCCGGGACTAGCGGGGGGGACCTACGAGCAGTACTTC.